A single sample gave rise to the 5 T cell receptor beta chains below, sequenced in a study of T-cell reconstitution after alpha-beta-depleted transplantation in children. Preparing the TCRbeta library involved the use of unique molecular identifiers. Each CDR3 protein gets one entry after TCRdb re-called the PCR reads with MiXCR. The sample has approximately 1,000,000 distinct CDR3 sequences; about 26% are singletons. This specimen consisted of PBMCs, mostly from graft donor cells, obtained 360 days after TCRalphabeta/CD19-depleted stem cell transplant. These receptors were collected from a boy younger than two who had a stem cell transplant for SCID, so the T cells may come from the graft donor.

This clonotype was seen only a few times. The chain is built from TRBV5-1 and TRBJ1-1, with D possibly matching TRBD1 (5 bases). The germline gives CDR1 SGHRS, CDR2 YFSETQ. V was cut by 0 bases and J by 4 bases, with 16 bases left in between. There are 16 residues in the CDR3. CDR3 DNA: TGCGCCAGCAGCTTGGCTGGCAGGGCGGGAAGCACTGAAGCTTTCTTT. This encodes CASSLAGRAGSTEAFF.

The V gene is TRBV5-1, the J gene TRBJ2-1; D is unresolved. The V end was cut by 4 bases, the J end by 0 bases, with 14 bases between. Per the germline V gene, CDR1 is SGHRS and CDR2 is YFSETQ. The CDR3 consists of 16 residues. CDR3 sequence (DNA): TGCGCCAGCAGCCCTCCCTCGCCTAGCTCCTACAATGAGCAGTTCTTC. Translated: CASSPPSPSSYNEQFF.

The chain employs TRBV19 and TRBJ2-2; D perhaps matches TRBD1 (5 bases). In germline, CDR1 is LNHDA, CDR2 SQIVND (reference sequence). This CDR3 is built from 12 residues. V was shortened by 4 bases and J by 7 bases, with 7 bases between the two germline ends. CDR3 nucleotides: TGTGCCAGTAGTACCACAGGCGGGGAGCTGTTTTTT. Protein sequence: CASSTTGGELFF.

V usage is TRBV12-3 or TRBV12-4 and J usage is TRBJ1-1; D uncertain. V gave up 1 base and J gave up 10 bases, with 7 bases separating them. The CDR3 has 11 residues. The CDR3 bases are TGTGCCAGCAGTTTAGGGCTTGGAGCTTTCTTT. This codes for CASSLGLGAFF.

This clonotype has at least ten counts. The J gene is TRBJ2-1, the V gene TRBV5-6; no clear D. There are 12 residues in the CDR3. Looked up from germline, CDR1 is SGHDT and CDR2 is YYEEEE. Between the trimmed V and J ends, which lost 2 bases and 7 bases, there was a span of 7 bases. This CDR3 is CASSFRTNEQFF. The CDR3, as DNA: TGTGCCAGCAGCTTTCGGACGAATGAGCAGTTCTTC.